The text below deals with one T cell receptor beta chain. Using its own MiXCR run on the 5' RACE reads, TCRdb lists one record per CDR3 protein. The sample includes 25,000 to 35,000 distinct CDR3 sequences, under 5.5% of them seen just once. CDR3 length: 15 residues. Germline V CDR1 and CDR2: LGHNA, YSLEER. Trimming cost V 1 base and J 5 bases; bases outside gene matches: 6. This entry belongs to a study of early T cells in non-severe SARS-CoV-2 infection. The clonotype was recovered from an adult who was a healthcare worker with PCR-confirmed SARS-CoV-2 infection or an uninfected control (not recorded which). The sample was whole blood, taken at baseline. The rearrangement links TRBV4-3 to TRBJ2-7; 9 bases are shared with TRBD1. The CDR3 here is CASSQAGQGSNEQYF. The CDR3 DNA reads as TGCGCCAGCAGCCAAGCTGGACAGGGGAGCAACGAGCAGTACTTC.